The TCR beta chain described here comes from a study of OX40 agonist ivuxolimab in advanced cancers. This clone was observed a single time. A read error may account for a junction end that differs from germline. Only in-frame clones appear in the TCRdb table, and some are missing; sequencing was by immunoSEQ multiplex PCR. The sample consists of roughly 40,000 clones, 75% to 90% of them appearing once. The clonotype comes from an adult with an advanced solid tumor such as melanoma, head and neck, liver or kidney cancer. The specimen comprised CD4+ or CD8+ T cells sorted from blood, sampled in a trial of the OX40 agonist ivuxolimab.

CDR3 nucleotide sequence: TGTGCTAGCAGGGGGAGTTACACCGGGGAGCTGTTTTTT. Amino acid sequence: CASRGSYTGELFF. This chain links TRBV7-7 with TRBJ2-2; TRBD1 aligns across 7 bases. The CDR3 runs to 13 residues. CDR1 is SSHAT and CDR2 is FNYEAQ in the germline V gene (reference sequence).